The T cell receptor beta chain under discussion was sequenced for a study of blood T cell repertoires in COVID-19. Trimming shortened V by 6 bases and J by 8 bases, and 13 bases separated the two germline ends. Germline CDR1 is SEHNR and CDR2 is FQNEAQ (reference sequence). The CDR3 is made up of 12 amino acids. Using immunoSEQ multiplex PCR, the repertoire was profiled, and TCRdb retains in-frame clones only, with some absent. The data show about 39,000 clones, about 80% seen once. The J gene is TRBJ1-1, the V gene TRBV7-9; D may be TRBD1 (6 bases). Sequences were obtained from peripheral blood. The origin of this receptor is a man aged 50 or older with active or convalescent COVID-19. The CDR3 bases are TGTGCCAGCAGGAGCCGGGACAAAGAAGCTTTCTTT. It codes for CASRSRDKEAFF. The full variable domain, completed using reference TRBV7-9 and TRBJ1-1, is DTGVSQNPRHKITKRGQNVTFRCDPISEHNRLYWYRQTLGQGPEFLTYFQNEAQLEKSRLLSDRFSAERPKGSFSTLEIQRTEQGDSAMYLCASRSRDKEAFFGQGTRLTVV.